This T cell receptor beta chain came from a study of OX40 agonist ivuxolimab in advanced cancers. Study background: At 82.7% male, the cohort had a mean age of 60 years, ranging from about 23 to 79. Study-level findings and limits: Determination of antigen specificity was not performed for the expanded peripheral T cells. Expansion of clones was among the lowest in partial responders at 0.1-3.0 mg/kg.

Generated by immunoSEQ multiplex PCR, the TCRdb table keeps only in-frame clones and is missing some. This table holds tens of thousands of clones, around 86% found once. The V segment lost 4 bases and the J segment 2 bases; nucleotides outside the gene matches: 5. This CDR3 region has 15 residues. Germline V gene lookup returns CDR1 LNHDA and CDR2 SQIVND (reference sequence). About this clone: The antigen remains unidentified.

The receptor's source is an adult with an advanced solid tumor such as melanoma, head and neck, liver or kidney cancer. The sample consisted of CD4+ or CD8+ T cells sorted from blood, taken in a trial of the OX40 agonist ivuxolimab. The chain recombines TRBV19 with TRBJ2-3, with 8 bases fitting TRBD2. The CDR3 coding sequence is TGTGCCAGTAGTAAGCGGGAGTTACCCACAGATACGCAGTATTTT. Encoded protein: CASSKRELPTDTQYF.